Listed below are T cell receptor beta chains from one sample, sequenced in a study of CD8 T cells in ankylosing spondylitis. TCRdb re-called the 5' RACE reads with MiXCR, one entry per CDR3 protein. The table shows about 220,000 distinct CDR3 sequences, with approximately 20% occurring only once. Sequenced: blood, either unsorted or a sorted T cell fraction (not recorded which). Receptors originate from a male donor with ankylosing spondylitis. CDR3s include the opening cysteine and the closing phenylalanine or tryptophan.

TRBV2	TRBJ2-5	CASSFPPGTAGMGQETQYF
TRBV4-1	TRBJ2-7	CASSPSSSAYEQYF
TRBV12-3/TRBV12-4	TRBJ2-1	CASSLPRVAGERKQFF
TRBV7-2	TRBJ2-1	CASSLTDNEQFF
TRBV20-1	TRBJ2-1	CSARDRGQGEVRNNEQFF
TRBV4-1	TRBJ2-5	CASSPSGPGYRETQYF
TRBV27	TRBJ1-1	CASSLAWGLNTEAFF
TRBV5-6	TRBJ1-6	CASRRGGSPLHF
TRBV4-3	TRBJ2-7	CASSQGFLSVYEQYF
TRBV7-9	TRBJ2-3	CASSLGLGGTTDTQYF
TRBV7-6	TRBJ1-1	CASSIGGTSNTEAFF
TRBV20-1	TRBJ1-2	CSARKTESEPYGYTF
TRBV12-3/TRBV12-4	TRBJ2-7	CASSGETATYEQYF
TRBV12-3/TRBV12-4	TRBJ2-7	CASKQTGGFYEQYF
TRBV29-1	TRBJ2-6	CSVEAEGAGSGANVLTF
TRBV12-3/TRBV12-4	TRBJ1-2	CASSSDWYGYTF
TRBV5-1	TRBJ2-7	CASSPIQGVSYEQYF
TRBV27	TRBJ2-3	CASSYKGSTDTQYF
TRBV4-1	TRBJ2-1	CASSRGLGYNEQFF
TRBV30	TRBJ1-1	CAWSVGRGTEAFF
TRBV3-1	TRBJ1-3	CASHSGSSGNTIYF
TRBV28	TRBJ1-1	CASSLGQTNTEAFF
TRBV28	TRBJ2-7	CASSLYSYEQYF
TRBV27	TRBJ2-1	CASSKALAGPYNEQFF
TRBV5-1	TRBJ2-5	CASSEGTDYQETQYF
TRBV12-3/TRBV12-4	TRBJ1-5	CASSSLDRPYQPQHF
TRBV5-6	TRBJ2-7	CASSQGAGADEQYF
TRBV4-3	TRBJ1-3	CASSQDGDPSSGNTIYF
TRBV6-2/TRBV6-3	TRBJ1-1	CASSYSPVSNTEAFF
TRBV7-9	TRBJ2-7	CASSPPAGYEQYF
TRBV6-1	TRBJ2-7	CASSPISGTLHEQYF
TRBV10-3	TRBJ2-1	CAISDFGASGTNEQFF
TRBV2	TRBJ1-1	CASSGGSSTEAFF
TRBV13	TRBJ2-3	CASSSPDPPPDTQYF
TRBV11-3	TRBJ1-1	CASSFRPGTEAFF
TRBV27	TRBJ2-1	CASSSPYISNEQFF
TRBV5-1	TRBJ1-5	CASSLEPGAYNQPQHF
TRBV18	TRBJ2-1	CASSLPQGDEQFF
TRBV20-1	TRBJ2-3	CSVPGRLDPDTQYF
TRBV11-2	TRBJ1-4	CASSLTPDRANEKLFF